This entry lists 22 T cell receptor beta chains sequenced from one sample in a study of T cell repertoires in cytomegalovirus infection. Each CDR3 protein gets one entry after TCRdb re-called the reads with MiXCR. The sample has about 110,000 distinct CDR3 sequences, around 45% seen once; the top ten hold roughly 74%. The antigens for these receptors are not known. The sample here was CD8+ T cells from cultured PBMCs, taken from culture after CMV antigen stimulation. These receptors all stem from a human donor in good health (CMV status not recorded). Some clones in this sample may be carry-over from other donors' samples.

This clonotype was counted once. The chain uses TRBV6-5 and TRBJ2-1, with 10 nucleotides matching TRBD1. The germline V gene has CDR1 MNHEY and CDR2 SVGAGI. V lost 4 bases and J lost 8; bases outside the gene matches: 8. The CDR3 has 15 amino acids. Here the CDR3 reads CASSLGTGVYDEQFF. CDR3 nucleotide sequence: TGTGCCAGCAGTTTGGGGACAGGGGTTTATGATGAGCAGTTCTTC.

This chain links TRBV10-3 with TRBJ1-5; D is unclear. CDR3 length: 14 residues. CDR1 and CDR2 from the germline V gene are ENHRY and SYGVKD. V was shortened by 0 bases and J by 5 bases, with 8 bases between the two germline ends. The CDR3 nucleotides read TGTGCCATCAGTGAGTCGAGGCGGGATCAGCCCCAGCATTTT. Encoded protein: CAISESRRDQPQHF.

The rearrangement joins TRBV7-8 to TRBJ1-1, with D unclear. V lost 1 base and J lost 7, with 7 bases in between. Per germline, CDR1 SGHVS and CDR2 FQNEAQ. The CDR3 runs to 12 residues. The CDR3 DNA reads TGTGCCAGCAGCTTAGGCCCAGGTGAAGCTTTCTTT. Protein: CASSLGPGEAFF.

This clonotype was seen only a few times. The chain recombines TRBV7-6 with TRBJ2-7; D is perhaps TRBD2 (5 bases). Per the germline V gene, CDR1 is SGHVS and CDR2 is FNYEAQ. CDR3 length equals 13 residues. The V and J ends lost 11 bases and 0 bases respectively, with 14 bases between them. The CDR3 here is CAGNDGLSYEQYF. CDR3 DNA sequence: TGTGCCGGTAACGACGGACTCTCCTACGAGCAGTACTTC.

The J gene is TRBJ1-2, the V gene TRBV12-3 or TRBV12-4, with TRBD1 as a possible D gene (5 bases). The CDR3 is 16 amino acids. V lost 6 bases and J 7 bases, leaving 24 bases between the germline ends. In DNA form, the CDR3 reads TGTGCCAGCAGCCCCTTCGGGACGCCCCCCGGTGGTGGCTACACCTTC. This sequence encodes CASSPFGTPPGGGYTF.

This clonotype was seen a few times. This rearrangement joins TRBV7-9 to TRBJ2-7, with TRBD2 matching 9 bases. Germline V lookup: CDR1 SEHNR, CDR2 FQNEAQ (reference sequence). J gave up 6 bases and V 5 bases, and 8 bases lay outside the gene matches. The CDR3 consists of 14 residues. The CDR3 spells CASSPTGLASEQYF. The CDR3 nucleotides read TGTGCCAGCAGCCCGACGGGACTAGCCAGCGAGCAGTACTTC.

The J gene is TRBJ2-3, the V gene TRBV7-8; tentative D call: TRBD2 (7 bases). Germline CDR1 is SGHVS and CDR2 is FQNEAQ. V gave up 1 base and J gave up 1 base, with 15 bases separating them. This CDR3 has 17 amino acids. The CDR3 DNA is TGTGCCAGCAGCTTAGGACCTCGGGGGGCCGGCACAGATACGCAGTATTTT. Translation gives CASSLGPRGAGTDTQYF.

This chain joins TRBV7-3 and TRBJ2-3, with a tentative D call TRBD2 (7 bases). CDR1 is SGHTA, CDR2 FQGTGA, per germline. The V end was cut by 8 bases, the J end by 8 bases, with 17 bases between. This CDR3 has 13 amino acids. This CDR3 is CASAAGGPGTQYF. CDR3 DNA sequence: TGTGCCAGCGCAGCCGGGGGGCCGGGTACGCAGTATTTT.

This sequence joins TRBV11-1 and TRBJ2-1; 7 positions match TRBD2. V lost 2 bases, J lost 0 bases, and 10 bases stayed unmatched. Germline loops: CDR1 SGHAT, CDR2 FQDESV (reference sequence). The CDR3 is 18 residues long. CDR3 in DNA: TGTGCCAGCAGCTTAAGGAGTTTAGCGGGTGGCTCCTACAATGAGCAGTTCTTC. This encodes CASSLRSLAGGSYNEQFF.

The chain joins TRBV20-1 to TRBJ1-1; 9 positions match TRBD1. The CDR3 is made up of 13 amino acids. J gave up 11 bases and V 6 bases, and 13 bases lay outside the gene matches. CDR1 and CDR2 from the germline V gene are DFQATT and SNEGSKA (reference sequence). The CDR3 sequence is CSAFLQGARHAFF. CDR3 coding DNA: TGCAGTGCCTTTTTACAGGGGGCGCGTCATGCTTTCTTT.

The chain recombines TRBV2 with TRBJ1-4; 7 nucleotides match TRBD1. This CDR3 is 14 amino acids long. The germline CDR1 and CDR2 sequences are SNHLY and FYNNEI. The V and J ends lost 1 base and 8 bases, in that order; junction bases with no gene match: 4. The CDR3 protein is CASSEEGASEKLFF. The CDR3 bases are TGTGCCAGCAGTGAAGAGGGGGCGTCCGAAAAACTGTTTTTT.

This clonotype was seen ten or more times. The rearrangement uses TRBV28 and TRBJ1-5; D remains ambiguous. V was shortened by 4 bases and J by 3 bases, with 10 bases between the two germline ends. In germline, CDR1 is MDHEN, CDR2 SYDVKM. The CDR3 has 14 residues. The CDR3 loop is CASSSDLYNQPQHF. In nucleotides, the CDR3 is TGTGCCAGCAGTTCCGACTTGTACAATCAGCCCCAGCATTTT.

The rearrangement links TRBV6-6 to TRBJ2-1; 10 bases map to TRBD2. After removal of 6 bases from V and 4 bases from J, the junction contained 9 bases not matched to a gene. This CDR3 contains 16 residues. Germline V gene lookup returns CDR1 MNHNY and CDR2 SVGAGI (reference sequence). CDR3: CASSPIAGGPYNEQFF. Here the CDR3 DNA reads TGTGCCAGCAGCCCTATAGCGGGGGGACCGTACAATGAGCAGTTCTTC.

CDR3 in DNA: TGTGCCAGCAGTTCGGGACATCAATGGTACGAGCAGTACTTC. Amino acid sequence: CASSSGHQWYEQYF. This chain connects TRBV27 to TRBJ2-7, with TRBD1 as a possible D gene (6 bases). Germline CDR1 is MNHEY and CDR2 is SMNVEV (reference sequence). There are 14 residues in the CDR3. V lost 4 bases and J 4 bases, leaving 14 bases between the germline ends.

The chain has TRBV24-1 and TRBJ1-5; perhaps TRBD1 as D (6 bases). V dropped 2 bases and J dropped 0 bases, with 10 bases sitting between them. CDR3 length: 16 residues. The V gene's germline CDR1 is KGHDR and CDR2 SFDVKD. This CDR3 reads CATSDSGVFSNQPQHF. DNA for the CDR3: TGTGCCACCAGTGATTCAGGGGTTTTTAGCAATCAGCCCCAGCATTTT.

V usage is TRBV20-1 and J usage is TRBJ2-5; 8 bases match TRBD1. J gave up 5 bases and V 6 bases, and 8 bases lay outside the gene matches. The CDR3 runs 13 residues. From germline, CDR1 is DFQATT and CDR2 SNEGSKA (reference sequence). The CDR3: CSARQGARETQYF. CDR3 DNA sequence: TGCAGTGCGCGCCAGGGGGCGAGGGAGACCCAGTACTTC.

Within the sample, this clonotype is medium-sized. The chain carries TRBV7-8 and TRBJ1-1; D gene unclear. Between the trimmed V and J ends, which lost 4 bases and 6 bases, there was a span of 18 bases. This CDR3 comprises 15 residues. In germline, CDR1 is SGHVS, CDR2 FQNEAQ. DNA for the CDR3: TGTGCCAGCAGCTCCTCGGGCTCCCTGAATTCTGAAGCTTTCTTT. It yields the protein CASSSSGSLNSEAFF.

The V call is TRBV7-6, the J call TRBJ1-1; no reliable D call. Trimming stripped 4 bases from V and 5 bases from J, with 11 bases between. The CDR3 length is 13 residues. The V gene's germline CDR1 is SGHVS and CDR2 FNYEAQ. The CDR3 sequence: CASSYSLETEAFF. Written as DNA, the CDR3 is TGTGCCAGCAGCTACTCTTTAGAAACTGAAGCTTTCTTT.

V gene TRBV7-6 combines with J gene TRBJ1-1; 7 nucleotides agree with TRBD1. The CDR3 runs to 14 residues. From germline, CDR1 is SGHVS and CDR2 FNYEAQ. The V segment lost 6 bases and the J segment 1 base; nucleotides outside the gene matches: 5. Written as DNA, the CDR3 is TGTGCCAGCAGTACCGGGACAGCGAACACTGAAGCTTTCTTT. Translated, it gives CASSTGTANTEAFF.

The chain couples TRBV6-1 to TRBJ2-1; 13 bases agree with TRBD2. The germline gives CDR1 MNHNS, CDR2 SASEGT. CDR3 length: 14 amino acids. The V gene end was trimmed by 5 bases and the J gene end by 8 bases; junction bases not matched to a gene: 3. CDR3 nucleotide sequence: TGTGCCAGCAGTTACGGGACTAGCGGGGATGAGCAGTTCTTC. Protein product: CASSYGTSGDEQFF.

This clonotype appeared a single time. The chain employs TRBV6-6 and TRBJ1-2; the D is unclear. The CDR3 totals 16 residues. Per germline, CDR1 MNHNY and CDR2 SVGAGI (reference sequence). V was pared by 5 bases and J by 5 bases, with 21 bases between. The DNA of the CDR3 is TGTGCCAGCAGTCTTGTGTTTGACCCAAGGGCTTATGGCTACACCTTC. This encodes CASSLVFDPRAYGYTF.

In this sample, this clonotype turned up a few times. The chain couples TRBV7-6 to TRBJ1-1; 7 nucleotides line up with TRBD1. Germline CDR1 SGHVS, CDR2 FNYEAQ. V shed 5 bases and J 5 bases; nucleotides not matched to a gene: 14. This CDR3 spans 16 amino acids. CDR3 protein: CASSPRTGDLGTEAFF. Here the CDR3 DNA reads TGTGCCAGCAGCCCGAGGACAGGTGACCTAGGTACTGAAGCTTTCTTT.